This TCR beta chain was profiled in a study of cytomegalovirus exposure and HLA in healthy donors. This CDR3 spans 13 amino acids. Germline V gene sequence: CDR1 SQVTM, CDR2 ANQGSEA. The J segment lost 7 bases and the V segment lost 7 bases, leaving 11 bases of the junction unmatched. This clone was observed a single time. PCR amplification relied on 60 Vbeta primers (plus 13 Jbeta primers). The protocol was immunoSEQ multiplex PCR, while the TCRdb copy is restricted to in-frame clones and leaves out a portion. The sample contains tens of thousands of clones, 82% of which appear only once. This TCR derives from a man aged 50-59 years in good health and CMV-seronegative. The sequenced sample consisted of PBMCs. This sequence joins TRBV29-1 and TRBJ1-1; 8 nucleotides line up with TRBD1. This CDR3 is CSAVDRASGEAFF. For the CDR3, the DNA is TGCAGCGCTGTGGACAGGGCAAGCGGTGAAGCTTTCTTT.